This TCR beta chain was retrieved from a study of cytomegalovirus exposure and HLA in healthy donors. Study background: About 179 million T cells yielded roughly 120 million unique TCR beta sequences in earlier analysis.

The germline V gene encodes CDR1 MNHEY and CDR2 SMNVEV (reference sequence). The junction had 10 bases not matched to a gene; V was cut back by 2 bases and J by 3 bases. This CDR3 comprises 17 residues. The PCR ran on 60 Vbeta and 13 Jbeta primers. Generated by immunoSEQ multiplex PCR, the TCRdb table keeps only in-frame clones and is missing some. This table has about 83,000 clones, about four fifths appearing once. Study-wide results and caveats: TCR beta sequences numbering about 17,000 were associated with HLA alleles at 0.05 false discovery rate in a later analysis.

This clone was recorded only once. Its antigen is currently unknown. This chain connects TRBV27 to TRBJ1-5; 7 bases match TRBD1. What was sequenced was PBMCs. The TCR comes from a woman aged 25-40 years in good health and CMV-seronegative. The CDR3 sequence is CASSLRRGLGNNQPQHF. The CDR3 DNA is TGTGCCAGCAGTTTACGGAGGGGGCTTGGTAACAATCAGCCCCAGCATTTT.